The subject of this entry is one T cell receptor (beta chain). Its antigen is currently unknown. This specimen comes from a study of T cell responses to AZD1222 COVID-19 vaccine. Whole-study results and caveats: Only six AZD1222 recipients tested seropositive at baseline. No repertoire was sampled before or during the peak T cell response, only after it. Donors were chiefly white British, with a greater number of females, and clonal diversity was perhaps underestimated.

The method was immunoSEQ multiplex PCR; TCRdb's version includes in-frame clones alone and lacks a portion of them. The table shows 110,000 or so clones, with over 80% occurring only once. The V end was cut by 1 base, the J end by 0 bases, with 4 bases between. CDR3 length: 13 amino acids. The germline gives CDR1 SGHRS, CDR2 YFSETQ. This clonotype was obtained from an adult in good health. The rearrangement links TRBV5-1 to TRBJ1-2, with D hard to call. The sequences come from peripheral blood, collected on day 0 of AZD1222 vaccination. CDR3 sequence reads: CASSLLANYGYTF. In DNA, the CDR3 is TGCGCCAGCAGCTTGTTGGCTAACTATGGCTACACCTTC.